These T cell receptor beta chains were read from a single sample in a study of blood T cell repertoires in COVID-19. TCRdb keeps only in-frame clones here, not all; method: immunoSEQ multiplex PCR. The sample includes a few hundred thousand clones, 85% to 90% of them seen just once. Input material: peripheral blood. The receptors derive from a woman aged 45-59 years with COVID-19, enrolled during active disease. Each CDR3 is given with its conserved first and last residue. Fields, in order: J gene, V gene, D gene, CDR3 DNA, CDR3 protein. D genes are given only for firm matches.

j_call: TRBJ1-6; v_call: TRBV7-2; d_call: NA; cdr3_nt: TGTGCCAGCAGCCCCTATAGTAAGAGCTCCTATAATTCACCCCTCCACTTT; cdr3_aa: CASSPYSKSSYNSPLHF
j_call: TRBJ2-1; v_call: TRBV7-2; d_call: NA; cdr3_nt: TGTGCCAGCAGCGCCTCGGGACTGTTATACAATGAGCAGTTCTTC; cdr3_aa: CASSASGLLYNEQFF
j_call: TRBJ2-7; v_call: TRBV21-1; d_call: NA; cdr3_nt: TGTGCCAGCAGCAAAAGCCGGGCCCTCAGGGATGCATACTTC; cdr3_aa: CASSKSRALRDAYF
j_call: TRBJ2-1; v_call: TRBV5-1; d_call: TRBD2; cdr3_nt: TGCGCCAGCAGCCCGGGACTAGCGGGACTGAATGAGCAGTTCTTC; cdr3_aa: CASSPGLAGLNEQFF
j_call: TRBJ2-3; v_call: TRBV9; d_call: TRBD2; cdr3_nt: TGTGCCAGCAGCCTAGCGGGAACAGATACGCAGTATTTT; cdr3_aa: CASSLAGTDTQYF
j_call: TRBJ2-1; v_call: TRBV15; d_call: TRBD2; cdr3_nt: TGTGCCACCAGTTGGACTAGCGGGAGGGGAGACAATGAGCAGTTCTTC; cdr3_aa: CATSWTSGRGDNEQFF
j_call: TRBJ1-5; v_call: TRBV7-9; d_call: NA; cdr3_nt: TGTGCCAGCAGCTTAGGGGTGGGAGTGGAGAATCAGCCCCAGCATTTT; cdr3_aa: CASSLGVGVENQPQHF
j_call: TRBJ2-3; v_call: TRBV14; d_call: TRBD2; cdr3_nt: TGTGCCAGCAGCCAAGCCGCGGCTAGCGGGAGGGCCACAGATACGCAGTATTTT; cdr3_aa: CASSQAAASGRATDTQYF
j_call: TRBJ2-7; v_call: TRBV7-9; d_call: TRBD1; cdr3_nt: TGTGCCAGCAGCTTACTCCGGACAGGGGGTATTACCGAGCAGTACTTC; cdr3_aa: CASSLLRTGGITEQYF
j_call: TRBJ2-3; v_call: TRBV9; d_call: NA; cdr3_nt: TGTGCCAGCAGCAACCCGGGACTGGACACAGATACGCAGTATTTT; cdr3_aa: CASSNPGLDTDTQYF